These 17 T cell receptor beta chains were sequenced from one sample in a study of cytomegalovirus exposure and HLA in healthy donors. Primers included in the PCR were 60 Vbeta and 13 Jbeta primers. This table comes from immunoSEQ multiplex PCR, and its TCRdb copy is limited to in-frame clones, with some not included. The sample has around 190,000 clones, over 75% seen once. Sample: PBMCs. The receptors come from a man aged 55 to 70 in good health and CMV-seronegative.

The gene calls are TRBV29-1 and TRBJ2-2; 10 nucleotides align to TRBD1. V shed 7 bases, J shed 6 bases, and the junction held 8 bases outside the gene matches. Germline CDR1 and CDR2: SQVTM and ANQGSEA. This CDR3 contains 14 residues. The CDR3 is CSAQQGQGAGELFF. In DNA form, the CDR3 reads TGCAGCGCACAACAAGGACAGGGGGCCGGGGAGCTGTTTTTT.

The rearrangement uses TRBV5-1 and TRBJ2-1; TRBD2 aligns across 13 bases. From germline, CDR1 is SGHRS and CDR2 YFSETQ. The V segment lost 4 bases and the J segment 9 bases; nucleotides outside the gene matches: 7. The CDR3 sequence is 15 residues long. In nucleotides, the CDR3 is TGCGCCAGCAGCCTACTAGCGGGGGGGCCAGGTGAGCAGTTCTTC. This translates into CASSLLAGGPGEQFF. The whole variable domain, remainder taken from reference TRBV5-1 and TRBJ2-1, is KAGVTQTPRYLIKTRGQQVTLSCSPISGHRSVSWYQQTPGQGLQFLFEYFSETQRNKGNFPGRFSGRQFSNSRSEMNVSTLELGDSALYLCASSLLAGGPGEQFFGPGTRLTVL.

The chain carries TRBV21-1 and TRBJ1-2; the tabulated D call, TRBD1, remains unverified against the DNA. TRBV21-1 is described as a pseudogene. CDR3 length: 16 residues. DNA of the CDR3: TGTGCCAGCAGGCAAAGAAACTGGGACAGTAACTATGGCTACACCTTC. This sequence encodes CASRQRNWDSNYGYTF.

The CDR3 here is CASSLGAGVDTQYF. DNA of the CDR3: TGCGCCAGCAGCTTAGGAGCGGGGGTGGATACGCAGTATTTT. The chain combines TRBV5-1 with TRBJ2-3; TRBD2 matches at 8 bases. The ends lost 2 bases at V and 6 bases at J; junction bases unmatched: 5. The CDR3 totals 14 residues. Germline V gene data show CDR1 as SGHRS and CDR2 as YFSETQ. Drawing the rest from reference TRBV5-1 and TRBJ2-3, the complete variable domain is KAGVTQTPRYLIKTRGQQVTLSCSPISGHRSVSWYQQTPGQGLQFLFEYFSETQRNKGNFPGRFSGRQFSNSRSEMNVSTLELGDSALYLCASSLGAGVDTQYFGPGTRLTVL.

The rearrangement uses TRBV18 and TRBJ2-2; D call uncertain. The V end lost 3 bases, the J end lost 4 bases, and 9 bases lay between the germline ends. The CDR3 totals 14 residues. Germline lookup yields CDR1 KGHSH and CDR2 LQKENI. CDR3 DNA: TGTGCCAGCTCACCTCTCGGCGGCACCGGGGAGCTGTTTTTT. Translated: CASSPLGGTGELFF.

The chain employs TRBV11-3 and TRBJ2-2; 10 bases fit TRBD2. The V gene's germline CDR1 is SGHNT and CDR2 YENEEA. With 2 bases clipped from V and 4 bases from J, the junction kept 4 bases outside the gene matches. The CDR3 has 16 residues. The CDR3 protein is CASSLSGTSVTGELFF. The CDR3 DNA reads as TGTGCCAGCAGCTTAAGTGGGACTAGCGTCACCGGGGAGCTGTTTTTT.

This clone was seen more than once but under ten times. The chain has TRBV9 and TRBJ1-4, with D possibly TRBD1 on 6 matching bases. Between the trimmed V and J ends, which lost 2 bases and 4 bases, there was a span of 9 bases. Germline V gene data show CDR1 as SGDLS and CDR2 as YYNGEE. The CDR3 has 14 amino acids. The CDR3 DNA is TGTGCCAGCAGCGTGGGCAGGGGTAATGAAAAACTGTTTTTT. Translating it yields CASSVGRGNEKLFF.

This chain uses TRBV6-1 with TRBJ1-5; a weak D match, TRBD1 (6 bases). V was trimmed by 4 bases and J by 4 bases, leaving 8 bases between them. The CDR3 runs to 13 residues. The germline gives CDR1 MNHNS, CDR2 SASEGT. The CDR3 protein is CASSGTDNQPQHF. The CDR3 DNA reads as TGTGCCAGCAGTGGGACAGATAATCAGCCCCAGCATTTT.

This chain uses TRBV2 with TRBJ1-1; no reliable D call. CDR1 SNHLY and CDR2 FYNNEI come from the germline V gene. This CDR3 has 15 residues. V was clipped by 3 bases and J by 2 bases, with 13 bases between them. CDR3 amino acids: CASSDWRPLNTEAFF. Here the CDR3 DNA reads TGTGCCAGCAGTGATTGGCGGCCTCTTAACACTGAAGCTTTCTTT.

This clone was seen once. The chain uses TRBV13 and TRBJ2-1; weak D call: TRBD2 (6 bases). The CDR3 spans 13 residues. Trimming removed 7 bases at V and 8 bases at J, with 15 bases between. The germline V gene has CDR1 PRHDT and CDR2 FYEKMQ (reference sequence). CDR3 residues: CASKKATGDEQFF. The CDR3 coding sequence is TGTGCCAGCAAGAAGGCCACGGGGGATGAGCAGTTCTTC. The entire variable domain, with the rest obtained from reference TRBV13 and TRBJ2-1, is as follows: AAGVIQSPRHLIKEKRETATLKCYPIPRHDTVYWYQQGPGQDPQFLISFYEKMQSDKGSIPDRFSAQQFSDYHSELNMSSLELGDSALYFCASKKATGDEQFFGPGTRLTVL.

This rearrangement joins TRBV27 to TRBJ2-3; 7 bases agree with TRBD2. The CDR3 has 15 residues. With V trimmed by 4 bases and J by 5 bases, 9 bases remained unmatched. Germline V gene lookup returns CDR1 MNHEY and CDR2 SMNVEV (reference sequence). The CDR3 reads CASSSAGVQGDTQYF. CDR3 sequence (DNA): TGTGCCAGCAGTTCCGCGGGAGTCCAGGGAGATACGCAGTATTTT.

V gene TRBV7-9 combines with J gene TRBJ2-1; 8 positions agree with TRBD2. The CDR3 totals 17 residues. Per the germline V gene, CDR1 is SEHNR and CDR2 is FQNEAQ (reference sequence). V gave up 5 bases and J gave up 1 base; unmatched junction bases: 10. The CDR3 region has the DNA TGTGCCAGCAGCCGTGGATTTAGCGGGGCTTCCTACAATGAGCAGTTCTTC. It specifies CASSRGFSGASYNEQFF.

The V and J genes are TRBV2 and TRBJ2-2; 8 bases fit TRBD1. Losses at the gene ends were 6 bases for V and 4 bases for J; bases not matched to a gene: 7. This CDR3 has 15 amino acids. Germline loops: CDR1 SNHLY, CDR2 FYNNEI. The CDR3 region is CASSGTGLSTGELFF. The CDR3 DNA sequence: TGTGCCAGCAGCGGGACAGGTCTATCCACCGGGGAGCTGTTTTTT.

V and J are TRBV7-8 and TRBJ2-2; TRBD2 matches at 10 bases. CDR1 SGHVS and CDR2 FQNEAQ come from the germline V gene. J was trimmed by 1 base and V by 4 bases; bases with no gene match: 3. CDR3 length equals 16 residues. CDR3 amino acids: CASSSWTSGNTGELFF. The CDR3 nucleotides read TGTGCCAGCAGCTCTTGGACTAGCGGGAACACCGGGGAGCTGTTTTTT.

The CDR3 DNA follows: TGCGCCAGCAGGACAGGGGTTGACTATGGCTACACCTTC. Translating it yields CASRTGVDYGYTF. The V gene is TRBV5-1, the J gene TRBJ1-2; 8 bases agree with TRBD1. CDR3 length: 13 amino acids. The trim removed 5 bases at V and 3 bases at J, leaving 3 bases unmatched. Germline loops: CDR1 SGHRS, CDR2 YFSETQ. Combining the CDR3 with reference TRBV5-1 and TRBJ1-2 gives the whole variable domain KAGVTQTPRYLIKTRGQQVTLSCSPISGHRSVSWYQQTPGQGLQFLFEYFSETQRNKGNFPGRFSGRQFSNSRSEMNVSTLELGDSALYLCASRTGVDYGYTFGSGTRLTVV.

As concerns this clone: Other DNA sequences in this specimen translate into the identical CDR3. The chain links TRBV15 to TRBJ2-2; D is unclear. The CDR3 is 14 residues long. V was trimmed by 1 base and J by 2 bases, leaving 5 bases between them. CDR1 LNHNV and CDR2 YYDKDF come from the germline V gene (reference sequence). The CDR3 nucleotides are TGTGCCACCAGCAGAGGACTCAACACCGGGGAGCTGTTTTTT. Translating gives CATSRGLNTGELFF.

This clone was detected only once. This sequence joins TRBV7-6 and TRBJ2-7; 7 bases are a match to TRBD1. The germline V gene encodes CDR1 SGHVS and CDR2 FNYEAQ. The CDR3 runs to 14 residues. Unmatched junction bases numbered 2, after V lost 1 base and J lost 2 bases. CDR3 bases: TGTGCCAGCAGCTTAGGACAGGGCGCCTACGAGCAGTACTTC. Its protein is CASSLGQGAYEQYF. Together with reference TRBV7-6 and TRBJ2-7, the CDR3 gives the full variable domain: GAGVSQSPRYKVTKRGQDVALRCDPISGHVSLYWYRQALGQGPEFLTYFNYEAQQDKSGLPNDRFSAERPEGSISTLTIQRTEQRDSAMYRCASSLGQGAYEQYFGPGTRLTVT.